This T cell receptor beta chain was profiled in a study of shared clonotypes between healthy human individuals. Across the study: The plates for each donor numbered three CD4 naive, three CD4 memory, two CD8 naive and one CD8 memory.

Profiled with immunoSEQ multiplex PCR; TCRdb holds only in-frame clones, not every one. The repertoire includes 2 million to 2.5 million clones, over 85% of them detected once, and approximately 0.37% sits in the top ten. The CDR3 is 15 residues long. After removal of 3 bases from V and 7 bases from J, the junction contained 8 bases not matched to a gene. In germline, CDR1 is SGDLS, CDR2 YYNGEE. The clonotype comes from a man between 18 and 35 years old in good health. Some clones in this sample may be carry-over from other donors' samples. V is TRBV9 and J is TRBJ2-1, with TRBD2 identical over 9 bases. The sequencing sample was made of naive CD4+ T cells from PBMCs. Subset described: CD45RA+ positively selected. The DNA for the CDR3 is TGTGCCAGCAGCGCAGCGGGAGGTACACGTAATGAGCAGTTCTTC. Amino acid sequence: CASSAAGGTRNEQFF.